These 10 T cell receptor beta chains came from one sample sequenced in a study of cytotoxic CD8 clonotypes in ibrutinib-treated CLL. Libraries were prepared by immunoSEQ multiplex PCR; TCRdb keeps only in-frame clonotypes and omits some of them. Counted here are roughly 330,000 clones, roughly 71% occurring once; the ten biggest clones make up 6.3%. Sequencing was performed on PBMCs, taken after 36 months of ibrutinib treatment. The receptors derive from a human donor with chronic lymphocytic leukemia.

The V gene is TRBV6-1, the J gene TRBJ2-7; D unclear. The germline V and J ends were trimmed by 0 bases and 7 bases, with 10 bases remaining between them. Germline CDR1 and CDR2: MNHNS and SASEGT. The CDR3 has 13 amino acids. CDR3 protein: CASSEALGWEQYF. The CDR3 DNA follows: TGTGCCAGCAGTGAAGCACTCGGTTGGGAGCAGTACTTC.

CDR3 protein: CASSEALKGGRQPQHF. The CDR3 DNA follows: TGTGCCAGCAGTGAAGCGCTAAAGGGTGGGAGGCAGCCCCAGCATTTT. This chain joins TRBV6-1 and TRBJ1-5; D remains ambiguous. Germline assignment: CDR1 MNHNS and CDR2 SASEGT. V shed 0 bases and J shed 7 bases, with 16 bases lying between them. This CDR3 region has 16 residues.

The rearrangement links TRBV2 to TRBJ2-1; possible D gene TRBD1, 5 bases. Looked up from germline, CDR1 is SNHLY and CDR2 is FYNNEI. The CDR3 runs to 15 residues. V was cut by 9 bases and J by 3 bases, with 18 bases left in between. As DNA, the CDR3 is TGTGCCAGACAAGGGCGGACAAAGGACTACAATGAGCAGTTCTTC. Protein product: CARQGRTKDYNEQFF.

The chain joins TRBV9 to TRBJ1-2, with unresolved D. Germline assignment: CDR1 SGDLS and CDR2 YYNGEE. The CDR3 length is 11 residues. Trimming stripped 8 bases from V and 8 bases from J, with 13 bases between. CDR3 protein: CASKGRSGYTF. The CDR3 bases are TGTGCCAGTAAGGGTCGTTCCGGCTACACCTTC.

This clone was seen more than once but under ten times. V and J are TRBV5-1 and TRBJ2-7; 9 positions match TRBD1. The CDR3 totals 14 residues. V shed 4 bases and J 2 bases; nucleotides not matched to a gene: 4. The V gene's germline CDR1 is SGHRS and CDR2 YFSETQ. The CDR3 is CASSQGQGTYEQYF. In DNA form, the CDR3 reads TGCGCCAGCAGCCAGGGACAGGGCACCTACGAGCAGTACTTC.

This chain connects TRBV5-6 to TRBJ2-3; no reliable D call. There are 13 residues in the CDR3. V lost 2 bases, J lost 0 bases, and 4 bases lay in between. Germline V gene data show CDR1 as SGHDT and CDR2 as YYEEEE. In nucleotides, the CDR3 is TGTGCCAGCAGCTTTGATAGCACAGATACGCAGTATTTT. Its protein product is CASSFDSTDTQYF.

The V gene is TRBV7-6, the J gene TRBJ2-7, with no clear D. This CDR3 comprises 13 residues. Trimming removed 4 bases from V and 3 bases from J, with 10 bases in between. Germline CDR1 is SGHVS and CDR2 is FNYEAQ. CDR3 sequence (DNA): TGTGCCAGCAGCTGGGCTGGGAACTACGAGCAGTACTTC. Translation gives CASSWAGNYEQYF.

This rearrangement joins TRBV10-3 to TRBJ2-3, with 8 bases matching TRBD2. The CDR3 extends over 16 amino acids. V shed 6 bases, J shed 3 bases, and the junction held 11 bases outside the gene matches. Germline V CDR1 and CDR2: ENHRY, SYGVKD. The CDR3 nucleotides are TGTGCCATCAGGTCACCGGGACTAGGAGTGACAGATACGCAGTATTTT. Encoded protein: CAIRSPGLGVTDTQYF.

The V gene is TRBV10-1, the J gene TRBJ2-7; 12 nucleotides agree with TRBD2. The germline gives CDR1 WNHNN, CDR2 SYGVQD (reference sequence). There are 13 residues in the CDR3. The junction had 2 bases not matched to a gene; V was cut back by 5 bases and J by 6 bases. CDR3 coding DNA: TGCGCCAGCAGTCCACTAGCGGGGGGCGAGCAGTACTTC. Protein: CASSPLAGGEQYF.

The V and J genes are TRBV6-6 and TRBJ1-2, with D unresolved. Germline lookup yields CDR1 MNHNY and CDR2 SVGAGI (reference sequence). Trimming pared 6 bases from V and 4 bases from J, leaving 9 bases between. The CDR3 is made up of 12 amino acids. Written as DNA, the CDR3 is TGTGCCAGCAGCCGCCTGACCTATGGCTACACCTTC. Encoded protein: CASSRLTYGYTF.